This note documents a single T cell receptor (beta chain) sequence. The antigen remains unidentified. This specimen comes from a study of cytomegalovirus exposure and HLA in healthy donors. Overall study findings and caveats: Earlier analysis looked at TCR beta V segments, and most were productive about 87% or about 30% of the time.

It was with 60 Vbeta and 13 Jbeta primers that the PCR ran. This table comes from immunoSEQ multiplex PCR, and its TCRdb copy is limited to in-frame clones, with some not included. Of around 150,000 clones in the sample, roughly 65% were seen once. V shed 6 bases and J 3 bases; nucleotides not matched to a gene: 7. Germline V gene lookup returns CDR1 SGHRS and CDR2 YFSETQ. CDR3 length: 14 residues. The sequence derives from a woman aged 18-29 years in good health and CMV-seropositive. The gene calls are TRBV5-1 and TRBJ1-1; 8 bases align to TRBD1. Sequencing was carried out using PBMCs. CDR3 residues: CASNSGQGHTEAFF. CDR3 DNA sequence: TGCGCCAGCAACTCTGGACAGGGTCACACTGAAGCTTTCTTT.